A selection of T cell receptor beta chains follows, all from one sample in a study of blood T cell repertoires in COVID-19. The protocol was immunoSEQ multiplex PCR, while the TCRdb copy is restricted to in-frame clones and leaves out a portion. The sample lists 180,000 or so clones; 70% to 90% were seen once. The sequenced material came from peripheral blood. The receptors come from a man aged 40-50 years with active or convalescent COVID-19. Both conserved end residues are part of each CDR3. D genes are given only for firm matches. Only part of the rows carry a size: once, few, many, or a class if the clone is expanded.

TRBJ2-1,.,TRBV10-3,.,15,CAISPRDTEGNEQFF,TGTGCCATCAGTCCTCGGGACACCGAGGGCAATGAGCAGTTCTTC
TRBJ1-2,.,TRBV7-8,.,14,CASSPMGQNYGYTF,TGTGCCAGCAGCCCCATGGGGCAGAACTATGGCTACACCTTC
TRBJ1-1,TRBD1,TRBV7-8,few,14,CASSLSTGGPEAFF,TGTGCCAGCAGCTTATCGACAGGGGGCCCTGAAGCTTTCTTT
TRBJ2-5,.,TRBV5-4,once,14,CASSWTNQGETQYF,TGTGCCAGCAGCTGGACAAATCAGGGAGAGACCCAGTACTTC
TRBJ2-7,TRBD1,TRBV2,.,14,CADSDRGQSYEQYF,TGTGCCGACTCGGACAGGGGGCAATCCTACGAGCAGTACTTC
TRBJ1-5,TRBD1,TRBV5-1,.,15,CASSLGTGSNQPQHF,TGCGCCAGCAGCTTGGGGACAGGGAGCAATCAGCCCCAGCATTTT
TRBJ1-2,TRBD1,TRBV7-9,.,14,CASSFAGTDYGYTF,TGTGCCAGCAGCTTCGCCGGGACAGACTATGGCTACACCTTC
TRBJ1-4,TRBD1,TRBV5-1,.,16,CASSPRGGQGGEKLFF,TGCGCCAGCAGCCCCCGAGGGGGACAGGGGGGTGAAAAACTGTTTTTT
TRBJ1-1,TRBD1,TRBV30,.,13,CAWSQGGNTEAFF,TGTGCCTGGAGTCAGGGGGGGAACACTGAAGCTTTCTTT
TRBJ2-5,.,TRBV14,.,20,CASSRHPGHLTSPYQETQYF,TGTGCCAGCAGCCGCCACCCGGGACACCTCACTTCACCGTACCAAGAGACCCAGTACTTC
TRBJ1-1,.,TRBV10-1,.,13,CASSHSLNTEAFF,TGCGCCAGCAGTCACAGCCTGAACACTGAAGCTTTCTTT
TRBJ1-4,.,TRBV7-2,.,13,CASSLQGREKLFF,TGTGCCAGCAGCTTACAGGGGCGGGAAAAACTGTTTTTT
TRBJ2-3,TRBD1,TRBV9,few,15,CASSASGQHTDTQYF,TGTGCCAGCAGCGCCTCGGGACAGCACACAGATACGCAGTATTTT
TRBJ2-2,TRBD1,TRBV5-4,.,15,CASSLDRGKTGELFF,TGTGCCAGCAGCCTGGACAGGGGGAAGACCGGGGAGCTGTTTTTT
TRBJ2-2,TRBD1,TRBV7-6,.,20,CASSLARDRAQRQGTGELFF,TGTGCCAGCAGCTTAGCGCGGGACAGGGCCCAAAGGCAGGGCACCGGGGAGCTGTTTTTT
TRBJ2-1,TRBD2,TRBV6-1,.,17,CASSELAGGRSYNEQFF,TGTGCCAGCAGTGAACTAGCGGGGGGTCGCTCCTACAATGAGCAGTTCTTC